This T cell receptor beta chain was sequenced in a study of blood T cell repertoires in COVID-19. Study summary: Nucleic acid was either cDNA or gDNA, and it came from T cells, B-cell-depleted T cells, or PBMCs.

V lost 0 bases and J lost 5, with 15 bases in between. Germline loops: CDR1 SGHNT, CDR2 YYREEE (reference sequence). This CDR3 has 16 residues. In the authors' methods: From reference gene primer amplification, estimates of nucleated cell counts were derived. Assay used: immunoSEQ multiplex PCR; TCRdb lists only in-frame clones, some missing. V, J and clone size are those of that table, while D and trimming were read from the DNA. The data show a few hundred thousand clones, with approximately 88% seen just once and around 13% held by the top ten. Sequencing was performed on peripheral blood. J is TRBJ2-1 and V is TRBV5-4, with D uncertain. This receptor was identified in a woman in her fifties or sixties with COVID-19, enrolled during active disease. In nucleotides, the CDR3 is TGTGCCAGCAGCTTGGCCCTGATCGGCAGCGACAATGAGCAGTTCTTC. It translates to CASSLALIGSDNEQFF.